A selection of T cell receptor beta chains follows, all from one sample in a study of blood T cells in healthy people across ages. TCRdb processed the 5' RACE reads anew with MiXCR; each CDR3 protein has one entry. The table includes hundreds of thousands of distinct CDR3 sequences, around 50% detected once. The source material was blood. The origin of the receptors is a man older than 75 in good health. Both conserved end residues are part of each CDR3. Fields, in order: clone size, D gene, V gene, J gene, CDR3 DNA, CDR3 protein. D genes are given only for firm matches. Size values are once, few and many counts, or a class for expanded clones, and some rows have none.

clone_size: .
d_call: .
v_call: TRBV20-1
j_call: TRBJ2-5
cdr3_nt: TGCAGTGCTAGATTCAATGGAGAGACCCAGTACTTC
cdr3_aa: CSARFNGETQYF

clone_size: few
d_call: TRBD1
v_call: TRBV10-3
j_call: TRBJ2-7
cdr3_nt: TGTGCCATCAGACAGGGGGCACTGGACGTGGGTGAGCAGTACTTC
cdr3_aa: CAIRQGALDVGEQYF

clone_size: .
d_call: .
v_call: TRBV15
j_call: TRBJ1-2
cdr3_nt: TGTGCCACCAGCAGAGACGGGGGAGGTTATGGCTACACCTTC
cdr3_aa: CATSRDGGGYGYTF

clone_size: once
d_call: .
v_call: TRBV5-1
j_call: TRBJ1-1
cdr3_nt: TGCGCCAGCAGCTTGGCAGGCCCAGGGTTGGGGAACACTGAAGCTTTCTTT
cdr3_aa: CASSLAGPGLGNTEAFF

clone_size: once
d_call: .
v_call: TRBV10-3
j_call: TRBJ2-3
cdr3_nt: TGTGCCAGCCAACGGACGGAGACCACAGATACGCAGTATTTT
cdr3_aa: CASQRTETTDTQYF

clone_size: .
d_call: .
v_call: TRBV5-1
j_call: TRBJ2-5
cdr3_nt: TGCGCCAGCAGCATTGGACCGACGGGCACAGGAGAGACCCAGTACTTC
cdr3_aa: CASSIGPTGTGETQYF

clone_size: .
d_call: .
v_call: TRBV9
j_call: TRBJ2-5
cdr3_nt: TGTGCCAGCAGCGTAGGGGGGGCCAGGGAAGCTCGTGAGACCCAGTACTTC
cdr3_aa: CASSVGGAREARETQYF

clone_size: many
d_call: .
v_call: TRBV6-5
j_call: TRBJ2-3
cdr3_nt: TGTGCCAGCAGTTACTCGGGTATTACAGATACGCAGTATTTT
cdr3_aa: CASSYSGITDTQYF

clone_size: .
d_call: .
v_call: TRBV4-3
j_call: TRBJ2-5
cdr3_nt: TGCGCCAGCAGCCAAGATTGGAGCCGACCCGCGAACTCGGAGACCCAGTACTTC
cdr3_aa: CASSQDWSRPANSETQYF

clone_size: .
d_call: TRBD2
v_call: TRBV6-4
j_call: TRBJ2-1
cdr3_nt: TGTGCCAGCAGTGACGGTTCTAGCGGGAGGAGTGAGCAGTTCTTC
cdr3_aa: CASSDGSSGRSEQFF

clone_size: few
d_call: .
v_call: TRBV20-1
j_call: TRBJ2-3
cdr3_nt: TGCAGTGCTCCTAACCCGGGACTTAGCACAGATACGCAGTATTTT
cdr3_aa: CSAPNPGLSTDTQYF

clone_size: few
d_call: .
v_call: TRBV3-1
j_call: TRBJ2-1
cdr3_nt: TGTGCCAGCAGCCAAGAACGAAGCTCCTACAATGAGCAGTTCTTC
cdr3_aa: CASSQERSSYNEQFF

clone_size: many
d_call: TRBD1
v_call: TRBV7-9
j_call: TRBJ2-7
cdr3_nt: TGTGCCAGCAGCCACCGGAACAGGGGGCATTACGAGCAGTACTTC
cdr3_aa: CASSHRNRGHYEQYF

clone_size: once
d_call: TRBD2
v_call: TRBV28
j_call: TRBJ2-1
cdr3_nt: TGTGCCAGCAGCCAAAGGGGCCGACTAGCGGGGGATGAGCAGTTCTTC
cdr3_aa: CASSQRGRLAGDEQFF

clone_size: once
d_call: .
v_call: TRBV11-2
j_call: TRBJ2-4
cdr3_nt: TGTGCCAGCAGCCTCGGTGGCATTCAGTACTTC
cdr3_aa: CASSLGGIQYF

clone_size: few
d_call: TRBD1
v_call: TRBV29-1
j_call: TRBJ1-2
cdr3_nt: TGCAGCGTTGTCCGGACAGGGGGCTATGGCTACACCTTC
cdr3_aa: CSVVRTGGYGYTF

clone_size: many
d_call: .
v_call: TRBV6-5
j_call: TRBJ2-7
cdr3_nt: TGTGCCAGCAGTTTCCAGGACAGAGACTACGAGCAGTACTTC
cdr3_aa: CASSFQDRDYEQYF

clone_size: many
d_call: .
v_call: TRBV4-3
j_call: TRBJ2-1
cdr3_nt: TGCGCCAGCAGCAGGGACTGGGCCTACAATGAGCAGTTCTTC
cdr3_aa: CASSRDWAYNEQFF

clone_size: few
d_call: .
v_call: TRBV11-3
j_call: TRBJ2-1
cdr3_nt: TGTGCCAGCAGCTTAGGAGGGCAGGGAACCCATGAGCAGTTCTTC
cdr3_aa: CASSLGGQGTHEQFF

clone_size: .
d_call: .
v_call: TRBV27
j_call: TRBJ2-7
cdr3_nt: TGTGCCAGCAGCCCCACCGTTTCCTTGTTCGGGGAGCAGTACTTC
cdr3_aa: CASSPTVSLFGEQYF

clone_size: .
d_call: .
v_call: TRBV6-6
j_call: TRBJ1-2
cdr3_nt: TGTGCCAGCAGTTACGGGGGGTTCTATGGCCACACCTTC
cdr3_aa: CASSYGGFYGHTF

clone_size: .
d_call: TRBD2
v_call: TRBV28
j_call: TRBJ2-7
cdr3_nt: TGTGCCAGCAGTGCCTCGTTCAGCGGGAACTACGAGCAGTACTTC
cdr3_aa: CASSASFSGNYEQYF

clone_size: .
d_call: TRBD2
v_call: TRBV12-5
j_call: TRBJ2-2
cdr3_nt: TGTGCTAGTGGTTTGGTCCGGCAAACTAGCGGGGCCGACACCGGGGAGCTGTTTTTT
cdr3_aa: CASGLVRQTSGADTGELFF

clone_size: .
d_call: TRBD2
v_call: TRBV20-1
j_call: TRBJ2-5
cdr3_nt: TGCAGTGCTTCCGATAAGACTAGCGGGAGGGCCGGCGAGACCCAGTACTTC
cdr3_aa: CSASDKTSGRAGETQYF

clone_size: .
d_call: TRBD2
v_call: TRBV29-1
j_call: TRBJ2-2
cdr3_nt: TGCAGCGTTGTTAGGACTAGCAGGAACACCGGGGAGCTGTTTTTT
cdr3_aa: CSVVRTSRNTGELFF

clone_size: .
d_call: TRBD2
v_call: TRBV2
j_call: TRBJ2-7
cdr3_nt: TGTGCCAGCAGTGAAGGTAGCGGGGGAGCCTACGAGCAGTACTTC
cdr3_aa: CASSEGSGGAYEQYF

clone_size: .
d_call: .
v_call: TRBV20-1
j_call: TRBJ2-7
cdr3_nt: TGCAGTGCTAGAGAGCCCGGTCCGGGCTCCTACAATGAGCAGTACTTC
cdr3_aa: CSAREPGPGSYNEQYF

clone_size: .
d_call: .
v_call: TRBV6-6
j_call: TRBJ2-1
cdr3_nt: TGTGCCAGCATTACCGGTCCTGAGCAGTTCTTC
cdr3_aa: CASITGPEQFF

clone_size: many
d_call: TRBD1
v_call: TRBV6-5
j_call: TRBJ1-2
cdr3_nt: TGTGCCAGCAGTTCCGTCCCGGGACAGGGCCGTTATGGCTACACCTTC
cdr3_aa: CASSSVPGQGRYGYTF

clone_size: many
d_call: TRBD1
v_call: TRBV10-3
j_call: TRBJ2-7
cdr3_nt: TGTGCCATCAGTGATCCCGACAGGGCTAGCTCCTACGAGCAGTACTTC
cdr3_aa: CAISDPDRASSYEQYF

clone_size: .
d_call: TRBD2
v_call: TRBV4-2
j_call: TRBJ2-7
cdr3_nt: TGTGCCAGCAGCCCTAACTGGCCTAGCGGGATCAATGAGCAGTACTTC
cdr3_aa: CASSPNWPSGINEQYF

clone_size: .
d_call: .
v_call: TRBV5-1
j_call: TRBJ2-3
cdr3_nt: TGCGCCAGCAGCTTGGATTTGGGCACAGATACGCAGTATTTT
cdr3_aa: CASSLDLGTDTQYF

clone_size: .
d_call: .
v_call: TRBV20-1
j_call: TRBJ2-3
cdr3_nt: TGCAGTGCTAGTGTCGGGCCTACGCAGTATTTT
cdr3_aa: CSASVGPTQYF

clone_size: few
d_call: .
v_call: TRBV18
j_call: TRBJ2-7
cdr3_nt: TGTGCCAGCTCACGAGGGATTATGGACGAGCAGTACTTC
cdr3_aa: CASSRGIMDEQYF

clone_size: few
d_call: .
v_call: TRBV7-3
j_call: TRBJ2-3
cdr3_nt: TGTGCCAGCAGCGAAGGGTCTCTGGATACGCAGTATTTT
cdr3_aa: CASSEGSLDTQYF

clone_size: .
d_call: .
v_call: TRBV7-2
j_call: TRBJ2-7
cdr3_nt: TGTGCCAGCAGCCGCAGGTTCTACGAGCAGTACTTC
cdr3_aa: CASSRRFYEQYF

clone_size: .
d_call: .
v_call: TRBV7-2
j_call: TRBJ2-3
cdr3_nt: TGTGCCAGCAGCTTAGCGGGCCCTGCTAGCGGCACAGATACGCAGTATTTT
cdr3_aa: CASSLAGPASGTDTQYF

clone_size: .
d_call: TRBD1
v_call: TRBV20-1
j_call: TRBJ2-5
cdr3_nt: TGCAGTGCTAGAGACCGAGGACAGGGCCTCCAAGAGACCCAGTACTTC
cdr3_aa: CSARDRGQGLQETQYF

clone_size: few
d_call: TRBD1
v_call: TRBV20-1
j_call: TRBJ1-2
cdr3_nt: TGCAGTGCTAGCCTCAGGGGGCTGGGTCCCAACTATGGCTACACCTTC
cdr3_aa: CSASLRGLGPNYGYTF

clone_size: .
d_call: TRBD2
v_call: TRBV9
j_call: TRBJ2-1
cdr3_nt: TGTGCCAGCACCCCGGGACTAGCGGCGGCTAATGAGCAGTTCTTC
cdr3_aa: CASTPGLAAANEQFF

clone_size: .
d_call: .
v_call: TRBV6-2/TRBV6-3
j_call: TRBJ2-1
cdr3_nt: TGTGCCAGCAGTTACTCAGGACTCCCCGAGAGCGATGAGCAGTTCTTC
cdr3_aa: CASSYSGLPESDEQFF

clone_size: .
d_call: .
v_call: TRBV4-3
j_call: TRBJ1-2
cdr3_nt: TGCGCCAGCAGCCAAGACGAGGGCTATGGCTACACCTTC
cdr3_aa: CASSQDEGYGYTF

clone_size: .
d_call: .
v_call: TRBV12-3/TRBV12-4
j_call: TRBJ2-5
cdr3_nt: TGTGCCAGCAGTTCGGACGGAGCACTGTACCAAGAGACCCAGTACTTC
cdr3_aa: CASSSDGALYQETQYF

clone_size: .
d_call: .
v_call: TRBV4-3
j_call: TRBJ1-1
cdr3_nt: TGCGCCAGCAGCCAAGCTAGTACAGGGTGGGGGACTGAAGCTTTCTTT
cdr3_aa: CASSQASTGWGTEAFF

clone_size: .
d_call: TRBD1
v_call: TRBV28
j_call: TRBJ1-5
cdr3_nt: TGTGCCAGCAGAACAGGACAGGGCTATGTACAGCCCCAGCATTTT
cdr3_aa: CASRTGQGYVQPQHF